This T cell receptor (beta chain) was retrieved from a study of blood T cell repertoires in COVID-19 (TCRdb year 2020). As for the study more broadly: Samples covering the acute and convalescent phases of COVID-19 were provided by collaborators in the United States, Italy and Spain. Where available, HLA class I and class II types were taken from metadata supplied by the sample provider and were not determined by assay-based typing. A freely available public database, intended as a resource for researchers studying the immune response to SARS-CoV-2, is where the repertoires were released. The prospective study material was composed of cDNA or gDNA derived from T cells, B-cell-depleted T cells, or PBMCs. The dataset comprised deeply sampled blood TCRbeta repertoires from subjects exposed to, actively infected with, or recovered from COVID-19. Samples were obtained from the ongoing ImmuneRACE study (first 160 participants) and from 1,254 subjects provided by 6 global collaborators. The sample metadata nearly always contained a de-identified subject ID, COVID-19 status, age in years and sex.

CDR1 MDHEN and CDR2 SYDVKM were looked up in the germline V gene. The junction carries 11 bases between V and J, which are trimmed by 3 bases and 8 bases respectively. The CDR3 covers 13 residues, taking in both the cysteine and the phenylalanine. Solely the CDR3 DNA is kept, with 39 bases framed from the first base. As concerns this clone: What antigen it recognizes has not been identified. No base quality values were provided; no much bigger clone lies one nucleotide off.

Points the paper makes about the study in general: How much clinical and demographic metadata was included differed by source and by participant, and the metadata was provided uncurated.

Participants in the prospective study were enrolled through a virtual design, were aged 18 to 89 years, and lived in approximately 24 United States geographic areas. In the prospective study, participants were assigned to cohorts based on the clinical history participants reported in a screening survey and a study questionnaire. Recovered participants in ImmuneRACE Cohort 3 were defined as having two consecutive negative NP/OP PCR tests, clearance from a healthcare professional, or resolution of symptoms. In the prospective study, mobile phlebotomists collected whole blood, serum and a nasopharyngeal or oropharyngeal swab from each participant. Additional blood draws and questionnaires over an approximately two-month period could optionally be provided by prospective study participants. Prospective study blood samples were shipped either frozen or at room temperature before DNA extraction. The immunoSEQ Assay, a bias-controlled multiplex PCR, was used to amplify TCRbeta CDR3 regions from genomic DNA. The source study handled its data this way. The number of nucleated cells in each sample was estimated by amplification of reference gene primers within the assay. To quantify the absolute abundance of each unique TCRbeta CDR3 rearrangement, sequence reads were collapsed and filtered. Productive Simpson clonality was computed per sample as the square root of Simpson's diversity index over productive rearrangements. TCRdb limited this immuneACCESS table to in-frame rearrangements with V and J called. A share of clones is missing; checked studies link under half to unresolved V genes, and the rest is unexplained. V and J calls plus clone size are reproduced from that table; the DNA served to infer D and trimming. The table for this sample lists approximately 220,000 clones; 90% of them were counted only once. The ten largest clones represent about 1.3% of the sample.

The chain uses TRBV28 and TRBJ2-1, and the D gene may be TRBD1, 6 bases matching. The sequenced sample was PBMCs or T cells enriched from blood (not recorded which). This TCR was sampled from a man aged 30 to 39 who had recovered from COVID-19. The DNA reads TGTGCCAGCAGTTTTGGTCCAGGGGATGAGCAGTTCTTC. Translated, this is CASSFGPGDEQFF. Reference TRBV28 and TRBJ2-1 proteins supply the regions before and after the CDR3; the full variable domain is: DVKVTQSSRYLVKRTGEKVFLECVQDMDHENMFWYRQDPGLGLRLIYFSYDVKMKEKGDIPEGYSVSREKKERFSLILESASTNQTSMYLCASSFGPGDEQFFGPGTRLTVL.